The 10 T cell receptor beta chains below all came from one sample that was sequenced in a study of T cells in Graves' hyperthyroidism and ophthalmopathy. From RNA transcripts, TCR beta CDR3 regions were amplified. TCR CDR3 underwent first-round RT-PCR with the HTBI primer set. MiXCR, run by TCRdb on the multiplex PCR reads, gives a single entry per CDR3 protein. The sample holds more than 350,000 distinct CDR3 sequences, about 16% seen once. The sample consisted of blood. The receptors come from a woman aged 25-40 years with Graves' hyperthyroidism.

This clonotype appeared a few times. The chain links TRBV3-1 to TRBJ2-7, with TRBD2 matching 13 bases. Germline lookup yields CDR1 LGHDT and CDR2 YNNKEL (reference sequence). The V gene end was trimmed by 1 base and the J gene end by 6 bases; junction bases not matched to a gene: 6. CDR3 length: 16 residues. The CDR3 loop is CASSQGTSGRDGEQYF. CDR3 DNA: TGTGCCAGCAGCCAAGGGACTAGCGGGAGAGACGGCGAGCAGTACTTC.

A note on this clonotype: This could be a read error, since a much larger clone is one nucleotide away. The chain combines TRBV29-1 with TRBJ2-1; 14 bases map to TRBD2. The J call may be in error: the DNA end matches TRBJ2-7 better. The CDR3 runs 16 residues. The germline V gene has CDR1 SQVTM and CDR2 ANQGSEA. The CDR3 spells CSVAGTSGRDLNEQYF. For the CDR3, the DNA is TGCAGCGTCGCCGGGACTAGCGGGAGAGACCTCAATGAGCAGTACTTC.

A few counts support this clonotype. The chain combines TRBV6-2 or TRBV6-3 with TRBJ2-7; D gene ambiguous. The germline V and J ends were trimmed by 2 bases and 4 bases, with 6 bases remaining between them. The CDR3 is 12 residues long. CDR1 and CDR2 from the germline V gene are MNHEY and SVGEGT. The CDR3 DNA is TGTGCCAGCAGTTACCAAGATTACGAGCAGTACTTC. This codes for CASSYQDYEQYF.

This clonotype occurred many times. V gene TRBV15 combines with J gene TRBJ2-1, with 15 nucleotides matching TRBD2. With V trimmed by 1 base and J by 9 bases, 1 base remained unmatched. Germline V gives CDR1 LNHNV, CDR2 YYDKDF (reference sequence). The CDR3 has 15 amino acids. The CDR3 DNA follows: TGTGCCACCAGCAGAGGGGGACTAGCGGGAGGTGAGCAGTTCTTC. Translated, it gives CATSRGGLAGGEQFF.

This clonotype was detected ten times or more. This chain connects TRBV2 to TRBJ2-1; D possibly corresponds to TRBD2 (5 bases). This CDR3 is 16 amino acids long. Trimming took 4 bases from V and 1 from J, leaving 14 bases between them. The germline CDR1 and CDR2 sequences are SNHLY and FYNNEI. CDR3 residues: CASSVRAAGSYNEQFF. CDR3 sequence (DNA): TGTGCCAGCAGTGTGCGAGCGGCAGGTTCCTACAATGAGCAGTTCTTC. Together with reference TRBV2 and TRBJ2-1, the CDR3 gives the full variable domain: EPEVTQTPSHQVTQMGQEVILRCVPISNHLYFYWYRQILGQKVEFLVSFYNNEISEKSEIFDDQFSVERPDGSNFTLKIRSTKLEDSAMYFCASSVRAAGSYNEQFFGPGTRLTVL.

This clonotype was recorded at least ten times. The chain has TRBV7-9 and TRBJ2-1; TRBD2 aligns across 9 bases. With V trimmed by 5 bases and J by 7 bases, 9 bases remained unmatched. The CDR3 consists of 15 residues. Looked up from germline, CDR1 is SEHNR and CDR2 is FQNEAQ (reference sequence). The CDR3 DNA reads TGTGCCAGCAGCCTAGTGGGACTAGCAGAAAATGAGCAGTTCTTC. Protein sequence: CASSLVGLAENEQFF.

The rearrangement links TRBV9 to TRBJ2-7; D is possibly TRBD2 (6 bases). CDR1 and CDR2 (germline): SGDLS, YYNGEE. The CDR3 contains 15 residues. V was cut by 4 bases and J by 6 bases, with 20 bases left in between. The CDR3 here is CASSPEGVQASEQYF. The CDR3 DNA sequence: TGTGCCAGCAGCCCGGAGGGCGTTCAGGCGAGCGAGCAGTACTTC.

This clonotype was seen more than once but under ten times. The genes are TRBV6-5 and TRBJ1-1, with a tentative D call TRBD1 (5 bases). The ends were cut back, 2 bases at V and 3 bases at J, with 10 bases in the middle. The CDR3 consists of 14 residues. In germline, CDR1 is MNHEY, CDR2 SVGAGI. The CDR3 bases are TGTGCCAGCAGTTACACTCGGGGGTACACTGAAGCTTTCTTT. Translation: CASSYTRGYTEAFF.

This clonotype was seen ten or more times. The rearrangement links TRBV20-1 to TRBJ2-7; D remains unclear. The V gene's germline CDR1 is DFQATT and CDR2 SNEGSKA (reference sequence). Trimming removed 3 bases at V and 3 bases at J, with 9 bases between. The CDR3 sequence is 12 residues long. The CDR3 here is CSASLVDYEQYF. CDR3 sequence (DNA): TGCAGTGCTAGCCTGGTTGACTACGAGCAGTACTTC.

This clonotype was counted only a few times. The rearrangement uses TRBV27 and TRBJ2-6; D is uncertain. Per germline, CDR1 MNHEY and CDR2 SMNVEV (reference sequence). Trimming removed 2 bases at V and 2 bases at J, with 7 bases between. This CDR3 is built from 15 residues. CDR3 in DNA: TGTGCCAGCAGTTTAGCTTCCCCTGGGGCCAACGTCCTGACTTTC. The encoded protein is CASSLASPGANVLTF. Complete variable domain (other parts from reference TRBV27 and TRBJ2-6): EAQVTQNPRYLITVTGKKLTVTCSQNMNHEYMSWYRQDPGLGLRQIYYSMNVEVTDKGDVPEGYKVSRKEKRNFPLILESPSPNQTSLYFCASSLASPGANVLTFGAGSRLTVL.